This is a list of T cell receptor beta chains from one sample in a study of control samples from healthy donors and cancer patients. Assay used: immunoSEQ multiplex PCR; TCRdb lists only in-frame clones, some missing. The table shows 120,000 or so clones, with more than 75% occurring only once. The sequenced material came from blood. Receptor source: a man between 18 and 29 years old in good health. CDR3s include the opening cysteine and the closing phenylalanine or tryptophan. A D gene is named only where the DNA matches it firmly. Some rows have no size entry. The others give once, few or many, or a class for an expanded clone.

V,length,size,J,D,CDR3,DNA
TRBV19,17,-,TRBJ1-5,TRBD1,CASSIRGQGKVSQPQHF,TGTGCCAGTAGTATCAGGGGACAGGGGAAGGTGAGTCAGCCCCAGCATTTT
TRBV28,14,once,TRBJ2-2,-,CASIEDIRTGELFF,TGTGCCAGCATCGAGGACATCAGAACCGGGGAGCTGTTTTTT
TRBV7-9,17,-,TRBJ1-3,-,CASSLSGLLSSGNTIYF,TGTGCCAGCAGCCTATCCGGACTCCTGAGCTCTGGAAACACCATATATTTT
TRBV3-1/TRBV3-2,18,-,TRBJ1-1,-,CASSQVGAGWTMGTEAFF,TGTGCCAGCAGCCAAGTAGGGGCAGGGTGGACCATGGGAACTGAAGCTTTCTTT
TRBV5-1,16,-,TRBJ1-1,-,CASSLTSSVSNTEAFF,TGCGCCAGCAGCTTGACCTCTAGTGTATCGAACACTGAAGCTTTCTTT
TRBV4-1,16,-,TRBJ1-4,-,CASSQEGKGNNEKLFF,TGCGCCAGCAGCCAAGAAGGAAAAGGAAATAATGAAAAACTGTTTTTT
TRBV7-9,16,-,TRBJ1-4,-,CASSSIRQATNEKLFF,TGTGCCAGCAGCTCTATTCGACAGGCAACTAATGAAAAACTGTTTTTT
TRBV19,15,-,TRBJ2-1,-,CASSIVSLSYNEQFF,TGTGCCAGTAGTATAGTCAGCCTCTCCTACAATGAGCAGTTCTTC
TRBV9,14,-,TRBJ1-4,-,CASSPQSSNEKLFF,TGTGCCAGCAGCCCCCAGTCAAGTAATGAAAAACTGTTTTTT
TRBV19,19,once,TRBJ2-1,TRBD2,CASSILNSGSLNSYNEQFF,TGTGCCAGTAGTATTTTAAATAGCGGGAGCCTCAATTCCTACAATGAGCAGTTCTTC
TRBV11-3,15,-,TRBJ2-2,-,CASSSSGSRTGELFF,TGTGCCAGCAGCTCGTCTGGAAGTCGGACCGGGGAGCTGTTTTTT
TRBV19,15,once,TRBJ2-7,TRBD2,CASSGASGGTYEQYF,TGTGCCAGTAGTGGGGCCAGCGGGGGTACCTACGAGCAGTACTTC
TRBV5-1,13,-,TRBJ2-5,-,CASSRRGGQTQYF,TGCGCCAGCAGCCGGAGGGGAGGACAGACCCAGTACTTC
TRBV18,14,-,TRBJ2-5,-,CASSPVEGLVAQYF,TGTGCCAGCTCACCAGTTGAGGGGCTAGTGGCCCAGTACTTC
TRBV9,15,-,TRBJ2-7,-,CASSVGRGSSYEQYF,TGTGCCAGCAGCGTAGGGAGGGGGAGCTCCTACGAGCAGTACTTC
TRBV12-3/TRBV12-4,13,once,TRBJ2-2,TRBD1,CASSRTGNGELFF,TGTGCCAGCAGCCGGACAGGGAACGGGGAGCTGTTTTTT
TRBV6-2/TRBV6-3,17,-,TRBJ1-1,-,CASSYVGYSGENTEAFF,TGTGCCAGCAGTTACGTCGGGTATTCCGGAGAGAACACTGAAGCTTTCTTT
TRBV12-3/TRBV12-4,12,-,TRBJ2-7,-,CASSKEAYEQYF,TGTGCCAGCAGTAAAGAAGCCTACGAGCAGTACTTC
TRBV6-5,13,-,TRBJ2-2,-,CASREMGAGELFF,TGTGCCAGCAGGGAGATGGGTGCCGGGGAGCTGTTTTTT
TRBV2,15,once,TRBJ1-2,-,CASSPGAASNYGYTF,TGTGCCAGCAGCCCAGGGGCAGCGTCTAACTATGGCTACACCTTC
TRBV30,14,-,TRBJ1-5,TRBD1,CAWSRTGGNQPQHF,TGTGCCTGGAGCAGAACAGGGGGCAATCAGCCCCAGCATTTT
TRBV10-1,12,-,TRBJ2-7,-,CASRSKAYEQYF,TGCGCCAGCAGAAGTAAGGCCTACGAGCAGTACTTC
TRBV29-1,12,-,TRBJ1-1,-,CSVVSGNTEAFF,TGCAGCGTTGTCTCAGGGAACACTGAAGCTTTCTTT